The 16 T cell receptor beta chains in this list originate from one sample, sequenced in a study of early T cells in non-severe SARS-CoV-2 infection. TCRdb analysed the 5' RACE reads with MiXCR anew, one entry per CDR3 protein. This repertoire shows 95,000 to 150,000 distinct CDR3 sequences, about 15% found once; its top ten account for 20% to 25%. The sequenced material came from whole blood. All receptors derive from an adult who was a healthcare worker with PCR-confirmed SARS-CoV-2 infection or an uninfected control (not recorded which).

There are a few counts of this clonotype. The V and J genes are TRBV18 and TRBJ1-2, with 7 bases lining up with TRBD1. J was trimmed by 1 base and V by 0 bases; bases with no gene match: 2. CDR1 is KGHSH and CDR2 is LQKENI in the germline V gene. This CDR3 has 15 residues. This CDR3 is CASSPPGQLNYGYTF. CDR3 coding DNA: TGTGCCAGCTCACCACCGGGACAGCTTAACTATGGCTACACCTTC.

The chain carries TRBV5-4 and TRBJ1-1, with a possible D match to TRBD1 (6 bases). Germline CDR1 and CDR2: SGHNT and YYREEE (reference sequence). V lost 4 bases to trimming and J lost 3 bases, with 19 bases between them. The CDR3 runs 16 residues. The CDR3: CASSRPTGKAYTEAFF. The CDR3 coding sequence is TGTGCCAGCAGCCGCCCTACAGGGAAGGCTTACACTGAAGCTTTCTTT.

This clonotype has a handful of counts. The chain links TRBV19 to TRBJ2-1; D is possibly TRBD2 (5 bases). Looked up from germline, CDR1 is LNHDA and CDR2 is SQIVND (reference sequence). The CDR3 contains 14 residues. V lost 0 bases and J lost 8, with 11 bases in between. As DNA, the CDR3 is TGTGCCAGTAGTATAGATCTGGAGGTTCATGAGCAGTTCTTC. It encodes CASSIDLEVHEQFF.

The chain links TRBV9 to TRBJ2-2, with D perhaps TRBD2 (5 bases). Trimming pared 0 bases from V and 1 base from J, leaving 7 bases between. The CDR3 runs 15 residues. The germline V gene encodes CDR1 SGDLS and CDR2 YYNGEE. The CDR3 nucleotides are TGTGCCAGCAGCGTAGGAGCGGAGAACACCGGGGAGCTGTTTTTT. This codes for CASSVGAENTGELFF.

This clonotype has a handful of counts. The V and J genes are TRBV5-4 and TRBJ2-2; D is undetermined. This CDR3 has 13 residues. The germline CDR1 and CDR2 sequences are SGHNT and YYREEE (reference sequence). The V and J ends lost 0 bases and 3 bases respectively, with 3 bases between them. CDR3 in amino acids: CASSLEDTGELFF. CDR3 bases: TGTGCCAGCAGCTTGGAGGACACCGGGGAGCTGTTTTTT.

The table lists this clonotype with many counts. The V and J genes are TRBV7-6 and TRBJ1-4, with D maybe TRBD1 (5 bases). Germline loops: CDR1 SGHVS, CDR2 FNYEAQ. There are 15 residues in the CDR3. Trimming shortened V by 4 bases and J by 0 bases, and 9 bases separated the two germline ends. Written as DNA, the CDR3 is TGTGCCAGCAGCTCCCAGGGTGCAACTAATGAAAAACTGTTTTTT. This gives the protein CASSSQGATNEKLFF.

The chain carries TRBV3-1 and TRBJ2-1; 11 bases are shared with TRBD2. CDR1 and CDR2 (germline): LGHDT, YNNKEL (reference sequence). The CDR3 is 15 amino acids. Germline trimming cut 4 bases from V and 8 bases from J; bases unmatched to any gene: 7. CDR3 sequence (DNA): TGTGCCAGCAGCCTTAGCGGGGGGGGCCCTGATGAGCAGTTCTTC. It translates to CASSLSGGGPDEQFF.

The chain joins TRBV15 to TRBJ2-1, with TRBD1 as a possible D gene (6 bases). This CDR3 comprises 16 residues. Germline V gene sequence: CDR1 LNHNV, CDR2 YYDKDF (reference sequence). V was clipped by 3 bases and J by 9 bases, with 21 bases between them. In DNA, the CDR3 is TGTGCCACCAGCAGGGGGGCGGGCGGTATGAGCAGTGAGCAGTTCTTC. Translating gives CATSRGAGGMSSEQFF. Based on the CDR3 plus reference TRBV15 and TRBJ2-1, the full variable domain is DAMVIQNPRYQVTQFGKPVTLSCSQTLNHNVMYWYQQKSSQAPKLLFHYYDKDFNNEADTPDNFQSRRPNTSFCFLDIRSPGLGDTAMYLCATSRGAGGMSSEQFFGPGTRLTVL.

In DNA, the CDR3 is TGTGCCAGCAGCCCTTTGGGACAGAAAGCTTTCTTT. It specifies CASSPLGQKAFF. The genes are TRBV3-1 and TRBJ1-1; TRBD1 matches 7 bases. With 4 bases clipped from V and 9 bases from J, the junction kept 5 bases outside the gene matches. Germline-derived CDR1 and CDR2 are LGHDT and YNNKEL (reference sequence). This CDR3 comprises 12 residues.

Only a few counts were recorded for this clonotype. CDR3 DNA: TGTGCCAGCAACGACAGAGATGCCTATCAGTATTTT. This sequence encodes CASNDRDAYQYF. This chain uses TRBV6-8 with TRBJ2-3, with D maybe TRBD1 (5 bases). This CDR3 is 12 amino acids long. V gave up 7 bases and J gave up 12 bases, with 17 bases separating them. Germline-derived CDR1 and CDR2 are MNHGY and SAAAGT.

The rearrangement uses TRBV3-1 and TRBJ1-5, with no clear D. There are 15 residues in the CDR3. Deletions cut 1 base from V and 3 bases from J, with 10 bases between. CDR1 is LGHDT and CDR2 is YNNKEL in the germline V gene (reference sequence). The CDR3 is CASSQGGASNQPQHF. CDR3 nucleotides: TGTGCCAGCAGCCAAGGCGGTGCGTCCAATCAGCCCCAGCATTTT.

This clonotype occurred a few times. This chain links TRBV29-1 with TRBJ2-3, with 10 bases lining up with TRBD2. Germline lookup yields CDR1 SQVTM and CDR2 ANQGSEA. Trimming removed 6 bases from V and 6 bases from J; junction bases left unmatched: 9. The CDR3 runs to 14 residues. The DNA for the CDR3 is TGCAGCGTGGGTAGCGGGGGGTCCCCGGATACGCAGTATTTT. This translates into CSVGSGGSPDTQYF.

This clonotype was seen only a few times. The V and J genes are TRBV5-8 and TRBJ2-1; 8 bases are shared with TRBD1. Germline CDR1 reads SGHTS; CDR2 reads YDEGEE. The CDR3 sequence is 14 residues long. V dropped 1 base and J dropped 7; count of bases not matched to a gene: 4. This CDR3 reads CASSLTGGLNEQFF. CDR3 in DNA: TGTGCCAGCAGCTTGACAGGGGGGTTAAATGAGCAGTTCTTC.

J is TRBJ1-5 and V is TRBV20-1; TRBD1 matches at 9 bases. Trimming at V came to 0 bases and at J to 0 bases, leaving 9 bases not matched to a gene. This CDR3 has 18 amino acids. CDR1 DFQATT and CDR2 SNEGSKA come from the germline V gene (reference sequence). DNA of the CDR3: TGCAGTGCTAGAGATCGGGGACAGGGAGTCTCTAGCAATCAGCCCCAGCATTTT. Translation gives CSARDRGQGVSSNQPQHF.

V gene TRBV9 combines with J gene TRBJ2-7; tentatively, D is TRBD2 (6 bases). Between the trimmed V and J ends, which lost 4 bases and 3 bases, there was a span of 23 bases. The CDR3 is 17 residues long. CDR1 and CDR2 from the germline V gene are SGDLS and YYNGEE. CDR3 region: CASSPSIVEGAGYEQYF. The CDR3 DNA reads as TGTGCCAGCAGCCCTTCAATTGTGGAGGGAGCGGGCTACGAGCAGTACTTC.

The rearrangement joins TRBV12-5 to TRBJ2-2; no firm D call. The CDR3 is 12 amino acids. V dropped 1 base and J dropped 7 bases, with 4 bases sitting between them. Looked up from germline, CDR1 is LGHNT and CDR2 is FRNRAP. CDR3 bases: TGTGCTAGTGGTTTGGAAATCGGGGAGCTGTTTTTT. It encodes CASGLEIGELFF.